This TCR beta chain appears in the sequencing data of a study of T-cell reconstitution after alpha-beta-depleted transplantation in children. This CDR3 has 15 amino acids. In germline, CDR1 is SGHTA, CDR2 FQGNSA. V trimming: 5 bases; J trimming: 4 bases; junction bases outside the gene matches: 9. Preparing the TCRbeta library involved the use of unique molecular identifiers. TCRdb reanalysed the PCR reads using MiXCR and keeps one entry per CDR3 protein. The table includes 450,000 to 500,000 distinct CDR3 sequences, under 15% detected once. This specimen was PBMCs from the stem cell graft donor, taken from the stem cell graft. The TCR originated in a human donor who donated a stem cell graft to a child with combined immunodeficiency. V is TRBV7-2 and J is TRBJ2-7; the match to TRBD1 covers 9 bases. As DNA, the CDR3 is TGTGCCAGCAGCATTCGACCGGGACAGGGATACGAGCAGTACTTC. It encodes CASSIRPGQGYEQYF.